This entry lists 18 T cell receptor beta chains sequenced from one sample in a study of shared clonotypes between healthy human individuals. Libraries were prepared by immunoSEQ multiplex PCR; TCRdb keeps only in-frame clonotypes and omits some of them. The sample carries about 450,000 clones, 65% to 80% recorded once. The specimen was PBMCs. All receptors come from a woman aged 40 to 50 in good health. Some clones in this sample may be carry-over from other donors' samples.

CDR3 coding DNA: TGTGCCAGCAGCCAAGTCGCCGGGTCCTACAATGAGCAGTTCTTC. As protein: CASSQVAGSYNEQFF. The chain uses TRBV14 and TRBJ2-1, with D unresolved. The CDR3 contains 15 residues. CDR1 and CDR2 (germline): SGHDN, FVKESK. V lost 1 base and J lost 1, with 8 bases in between.

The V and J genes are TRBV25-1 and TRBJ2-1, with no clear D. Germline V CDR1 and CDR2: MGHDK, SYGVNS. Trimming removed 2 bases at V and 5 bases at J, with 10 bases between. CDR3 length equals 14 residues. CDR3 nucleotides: TGTGCCAGCAGTGAAGGAGCACAGAACAATGAGCAGTTCTTC. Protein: CASSEGAQNNEQFF.

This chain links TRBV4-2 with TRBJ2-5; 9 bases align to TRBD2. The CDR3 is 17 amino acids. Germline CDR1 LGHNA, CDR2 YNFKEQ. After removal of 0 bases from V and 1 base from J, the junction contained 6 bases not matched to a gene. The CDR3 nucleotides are TGTGCCAGCAGCCAAGATCCCCCGACTAGCGGCCAAGAGACCCAGTACTTC. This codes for CASSQDPPTSGQETQYF.

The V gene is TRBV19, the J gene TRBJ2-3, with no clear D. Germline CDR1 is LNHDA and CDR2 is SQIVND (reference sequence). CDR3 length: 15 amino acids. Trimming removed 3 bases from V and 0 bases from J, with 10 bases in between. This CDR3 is CASSMGSPSTDTQYF. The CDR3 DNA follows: TGTGCCAGTAGTATGGGCTCCCCTAGCACAGATACGCAGTATTTT.

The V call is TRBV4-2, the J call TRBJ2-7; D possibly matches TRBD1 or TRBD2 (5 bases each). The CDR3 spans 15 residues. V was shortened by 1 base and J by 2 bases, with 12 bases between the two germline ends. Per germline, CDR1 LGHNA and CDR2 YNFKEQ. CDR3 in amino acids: CASSQGGRNTYEQYF. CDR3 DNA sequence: TGTGCCAGCAGCCAAGGGGGACGGAATACCTACGAGCAGTACTTC.

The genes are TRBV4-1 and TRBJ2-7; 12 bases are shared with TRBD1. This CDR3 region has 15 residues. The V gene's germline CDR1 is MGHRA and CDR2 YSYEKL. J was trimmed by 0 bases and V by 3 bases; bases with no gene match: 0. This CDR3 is CASSQGQGASYEQYF. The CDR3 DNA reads TGCGCCAGCAGCCAGGGACAGGGGGCCTCCTACGAGCAGTACTTC.

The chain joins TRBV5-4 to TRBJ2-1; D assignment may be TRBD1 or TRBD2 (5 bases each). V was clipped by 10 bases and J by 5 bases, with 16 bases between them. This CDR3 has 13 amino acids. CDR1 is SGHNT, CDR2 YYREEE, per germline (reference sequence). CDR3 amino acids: CAARDRRNNEQFF. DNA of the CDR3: TGTGCCGCCCGGGACCGCCGGAACAATGAGCAGTTCTTC.

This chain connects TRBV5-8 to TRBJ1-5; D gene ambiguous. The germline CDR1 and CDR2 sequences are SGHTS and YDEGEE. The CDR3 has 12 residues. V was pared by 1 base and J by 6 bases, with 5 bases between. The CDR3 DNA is TGTGCCAGCAGCTTGTTGGGTCAGCCCCAGCATTTT. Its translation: CASSLLGQPQHF. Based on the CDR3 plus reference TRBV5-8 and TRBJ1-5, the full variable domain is EAGVTQSPTHLIKTRGQQATLRCSPISGHTSVYWYQQALGLGLQFLLWYDEGEERNRGNFPPRFSGRQFPNYSSELNVNALELEDSALYLCASSLLGQPQHFGDGTRLSIL.

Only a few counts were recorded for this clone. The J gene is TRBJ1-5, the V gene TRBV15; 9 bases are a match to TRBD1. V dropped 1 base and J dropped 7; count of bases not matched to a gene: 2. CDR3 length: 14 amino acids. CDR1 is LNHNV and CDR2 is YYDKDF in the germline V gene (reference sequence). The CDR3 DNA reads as TGTGCCACCAGCAGAGGGACAGGGGAACAGCCCCAGCATTTT. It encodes CATSRGTGEQPQHF.

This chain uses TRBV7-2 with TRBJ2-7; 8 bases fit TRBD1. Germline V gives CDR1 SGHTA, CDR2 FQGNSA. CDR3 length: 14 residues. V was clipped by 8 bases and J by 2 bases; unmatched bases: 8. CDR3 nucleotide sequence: TGTGCCAGCCACGGGGGACAGGAGACCTACGAGCAGTACTTC. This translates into CASHGGQETYEQYF. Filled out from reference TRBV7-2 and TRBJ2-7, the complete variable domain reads GAGVSQSPSNKVTEKGKDVELRCDPISGHTALYWYRQSLGQGLEFLIYFQGNSAPDKSGLPSDRFSAERTGGSVSTLTIQRTQQEDSAVYLCASHGGQETYEQYFGPGTRLTVT.

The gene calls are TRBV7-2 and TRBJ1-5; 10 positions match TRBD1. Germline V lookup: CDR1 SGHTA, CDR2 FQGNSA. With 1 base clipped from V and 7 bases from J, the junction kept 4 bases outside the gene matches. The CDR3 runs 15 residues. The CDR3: CASSLEGQGIQPQHF. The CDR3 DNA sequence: TGTGCCAGCAGCTTAGAGGGACAGGGGATCCAGCCCCAGCATTTT.

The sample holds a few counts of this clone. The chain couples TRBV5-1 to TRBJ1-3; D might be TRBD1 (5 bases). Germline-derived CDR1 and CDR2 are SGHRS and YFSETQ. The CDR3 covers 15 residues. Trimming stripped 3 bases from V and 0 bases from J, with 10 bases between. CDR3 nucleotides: TGCGCCAGCAGCTCCGGGACCCTCTCTGGAAACACCATATATTTT. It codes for CASSSGTLSGNTIYF.

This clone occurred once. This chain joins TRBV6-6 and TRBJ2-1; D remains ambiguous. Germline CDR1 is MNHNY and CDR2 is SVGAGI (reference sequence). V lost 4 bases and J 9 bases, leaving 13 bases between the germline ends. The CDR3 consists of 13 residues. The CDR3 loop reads CASSSGPETEQFF. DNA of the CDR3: TGTGCCAGCAGTTCCGGGCCTGAGACTGAGCAGTTCTTC.

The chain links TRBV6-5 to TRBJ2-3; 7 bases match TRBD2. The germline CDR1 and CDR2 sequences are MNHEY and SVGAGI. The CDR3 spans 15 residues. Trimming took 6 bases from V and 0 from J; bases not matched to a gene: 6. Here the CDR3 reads CASSLAVSSTDTQYF. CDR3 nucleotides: TGTGCCAGCAGCCTAGCGGTGTCTAGCACAGATACGCAGTATTTT.

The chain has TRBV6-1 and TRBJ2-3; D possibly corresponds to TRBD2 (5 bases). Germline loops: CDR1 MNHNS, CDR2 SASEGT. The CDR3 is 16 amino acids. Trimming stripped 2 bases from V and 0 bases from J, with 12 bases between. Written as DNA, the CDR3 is TGTGCCAGCAGTGAAATCGTCAGGACTAGCACAGATACGCAGTATTTT. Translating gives CASSEIVRTSTDTQYF.

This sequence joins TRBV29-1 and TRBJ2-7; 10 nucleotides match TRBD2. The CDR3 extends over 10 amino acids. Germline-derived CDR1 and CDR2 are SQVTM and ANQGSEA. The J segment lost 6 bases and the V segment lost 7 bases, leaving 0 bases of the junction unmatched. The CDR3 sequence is CSGLAGEQYF. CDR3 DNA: TGCAGCGGACTAGCGGGCGAGCAGTACTTC.

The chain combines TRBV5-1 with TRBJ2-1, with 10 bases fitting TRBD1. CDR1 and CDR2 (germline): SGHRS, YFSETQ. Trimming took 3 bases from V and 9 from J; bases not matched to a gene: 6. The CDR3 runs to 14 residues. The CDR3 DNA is TGCGCCAGCAGCTGGGACAGGGGTAGTAGTGAGCAGTTCTTC. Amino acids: CASSWDRGSSEQFF.

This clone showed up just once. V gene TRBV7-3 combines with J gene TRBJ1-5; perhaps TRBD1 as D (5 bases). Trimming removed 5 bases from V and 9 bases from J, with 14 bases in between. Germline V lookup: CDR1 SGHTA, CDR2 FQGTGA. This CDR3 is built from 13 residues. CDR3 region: CASSPDGGRPQHF. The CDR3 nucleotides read TGTGCCAGCAGCCCGGACGGGGGTCGGCCCCAGCATTTT.